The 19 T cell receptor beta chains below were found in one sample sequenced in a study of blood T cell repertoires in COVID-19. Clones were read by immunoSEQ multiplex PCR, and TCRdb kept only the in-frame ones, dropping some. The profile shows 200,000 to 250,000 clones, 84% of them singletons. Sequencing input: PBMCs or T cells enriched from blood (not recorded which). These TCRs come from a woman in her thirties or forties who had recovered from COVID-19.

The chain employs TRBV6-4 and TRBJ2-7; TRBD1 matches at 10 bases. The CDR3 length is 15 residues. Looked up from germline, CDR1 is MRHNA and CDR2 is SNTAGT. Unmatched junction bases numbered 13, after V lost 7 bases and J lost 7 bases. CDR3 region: CASIPTGGPSGEQYV. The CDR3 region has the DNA TGTGCCAGCATACCGACAGGGGGCCCCTCTGGGGAGCAGTACGTC.

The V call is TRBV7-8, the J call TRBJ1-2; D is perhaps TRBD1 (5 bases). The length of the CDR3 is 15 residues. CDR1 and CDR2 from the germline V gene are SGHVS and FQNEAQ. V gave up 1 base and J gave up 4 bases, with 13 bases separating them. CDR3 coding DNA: TGTGCCAGCAGCTTAGGAGGGACGGGGGGCTATGGCTACACCTTC. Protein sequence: CASSLGGTGGYGYTF.

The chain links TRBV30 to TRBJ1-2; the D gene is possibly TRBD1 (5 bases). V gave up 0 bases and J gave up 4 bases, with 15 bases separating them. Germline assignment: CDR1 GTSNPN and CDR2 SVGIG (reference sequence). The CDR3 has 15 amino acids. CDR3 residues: CAWSVDSTGGYGYTF. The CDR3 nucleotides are TGTGCCTGGAGTGTAGATAGTACAGGCGGCTATGGCTACACCTTC. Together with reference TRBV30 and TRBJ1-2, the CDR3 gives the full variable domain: SQTIHQWPATLVQPVGSPLSLECTVEGTSNPNLYWYRQAAGRGLQLLFYSVGIGQISSEVPQNLSASRPQDRQFILSSKKLLLSDSGFYLCAWSVDSTGGYGYTFGSGTRLTVV.

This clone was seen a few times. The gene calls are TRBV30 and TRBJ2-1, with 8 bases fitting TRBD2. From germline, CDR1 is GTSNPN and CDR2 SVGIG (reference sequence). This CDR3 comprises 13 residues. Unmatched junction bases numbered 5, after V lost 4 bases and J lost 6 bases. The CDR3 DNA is TGTGCCTGGAAACTGGCGGGGGGCAATGAGCAGTTCTTC. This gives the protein CAWKLAGGNEQFF.

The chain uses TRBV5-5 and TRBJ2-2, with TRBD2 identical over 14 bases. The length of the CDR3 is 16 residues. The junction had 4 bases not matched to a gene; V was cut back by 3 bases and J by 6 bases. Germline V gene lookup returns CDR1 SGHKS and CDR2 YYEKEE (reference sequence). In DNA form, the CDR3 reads TGTGCCAGCAGCTGGGGACTAGCGGGAGAGGCCGGGGAGCTGTTTTTT. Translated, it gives CASSWGLAGEAGELFF.

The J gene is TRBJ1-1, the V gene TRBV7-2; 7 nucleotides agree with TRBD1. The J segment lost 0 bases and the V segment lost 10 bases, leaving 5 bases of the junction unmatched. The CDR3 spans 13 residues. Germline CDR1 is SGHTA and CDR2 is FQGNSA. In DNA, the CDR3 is TGTGCCAATTCAGGGGGAATGAACACTGAAGCTTTCTTT. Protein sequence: CANSGGMNTEAFF.

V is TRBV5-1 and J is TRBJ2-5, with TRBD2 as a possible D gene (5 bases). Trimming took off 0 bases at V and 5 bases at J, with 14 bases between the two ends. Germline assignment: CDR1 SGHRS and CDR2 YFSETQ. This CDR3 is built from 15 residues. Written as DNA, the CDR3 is TGCGCCAGCAGCTTGGGACTTACTGAGCGGGAGACCCAGTACTTC. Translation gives CASSLGLTERETQYF.

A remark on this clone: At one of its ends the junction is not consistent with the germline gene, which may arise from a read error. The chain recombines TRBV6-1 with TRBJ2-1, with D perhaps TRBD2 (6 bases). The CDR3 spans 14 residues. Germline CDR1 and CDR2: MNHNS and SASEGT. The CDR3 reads CASSEWAREYEQFF. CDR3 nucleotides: TGCGCCAGCAGTGAGTGGGCACGGGAGTATGAGCAGTTCTTC.

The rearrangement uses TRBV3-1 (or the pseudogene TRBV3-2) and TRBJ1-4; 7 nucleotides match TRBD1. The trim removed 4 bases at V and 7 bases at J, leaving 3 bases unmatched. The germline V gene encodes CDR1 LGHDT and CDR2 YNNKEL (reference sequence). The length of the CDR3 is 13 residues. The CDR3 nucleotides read TGTGCCAGCAGCCGAGGGACAGTTGAAAAACTGTTTTTT. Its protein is CASSRGTVEKLFF.

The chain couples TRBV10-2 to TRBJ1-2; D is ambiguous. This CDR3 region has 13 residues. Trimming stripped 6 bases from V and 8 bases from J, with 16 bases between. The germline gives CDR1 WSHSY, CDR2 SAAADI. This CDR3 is CASRPTGWYGYTF. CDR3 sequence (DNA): TGCGCCAGCAGACCGACGGGGTGGTACGGCTACACCTTC.

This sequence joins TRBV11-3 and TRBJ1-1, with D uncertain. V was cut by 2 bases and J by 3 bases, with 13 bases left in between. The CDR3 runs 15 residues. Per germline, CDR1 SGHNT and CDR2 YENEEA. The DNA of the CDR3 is TGTGCCAGCAGCTTAAATTGGGCGGGTTACACTGAAGCTTTCTTT. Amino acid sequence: CASSLNWAGYTEAFF.

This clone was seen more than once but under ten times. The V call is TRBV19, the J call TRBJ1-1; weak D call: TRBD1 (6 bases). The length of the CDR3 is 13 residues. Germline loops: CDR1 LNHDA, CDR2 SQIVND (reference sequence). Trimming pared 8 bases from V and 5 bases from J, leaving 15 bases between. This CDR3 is CASAGVRRTEAFF. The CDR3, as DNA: TGTGCCAGTGCAGGGGTAAGAAGGACTGAAGCTTTCTTT.

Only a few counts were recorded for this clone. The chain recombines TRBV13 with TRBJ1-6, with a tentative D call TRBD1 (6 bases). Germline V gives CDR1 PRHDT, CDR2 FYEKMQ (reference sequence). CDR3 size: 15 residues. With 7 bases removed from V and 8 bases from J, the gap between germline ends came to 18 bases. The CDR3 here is CASTIGGPRDSPLHF. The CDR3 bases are TGTGCCAGCACCATAGGGGGGCCCCGGGATTCACCCCTCCACTTT.

The CDR3 reads CASSPGQGLNEKLFF. In DNA, the CDR3 is TGTGCCAGCAGCCCCGGACAGGGACTTAATGAAAAACTGTTTTTT. The chain is built from TRBV14 and TRBJ1-4; 8 bases fit TRBD1. Germline CDR1 is SGHDN and CDR2 is FVKESK. J was trimmed by 4 bases and V by 4 bases; bases with no gene match: 5. The CDR3 loop spans 15 amino acids.

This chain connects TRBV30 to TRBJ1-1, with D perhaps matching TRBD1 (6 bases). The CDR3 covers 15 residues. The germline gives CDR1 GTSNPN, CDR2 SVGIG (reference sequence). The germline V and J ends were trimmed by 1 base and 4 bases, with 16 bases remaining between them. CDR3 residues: CAWSDQGKAGTEAFF. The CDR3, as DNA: TGTGCCTGGAGTGATCAGGGGAAGGCTGGCACTGAAGCTTTCTTT.

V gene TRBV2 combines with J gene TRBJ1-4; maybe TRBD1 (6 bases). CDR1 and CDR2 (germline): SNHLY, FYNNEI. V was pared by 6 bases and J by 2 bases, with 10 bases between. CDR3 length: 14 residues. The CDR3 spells CASRDDRTNEKLFF. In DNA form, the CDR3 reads TGTGCCAGCAGGGACGACAGGACTAATGAAAAACTGTTTTTT. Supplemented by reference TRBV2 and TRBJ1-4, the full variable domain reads EPEVTQTPSHQVTQMGQEVILRCVPISNHLYFYWYRQILGQKVEFLVSFYNNEISEKSEIFDDQFSVERPDGSNFTLKIRSTKLEDSAMYFCASRDDRTNEKLFFGSGTQLSVL.

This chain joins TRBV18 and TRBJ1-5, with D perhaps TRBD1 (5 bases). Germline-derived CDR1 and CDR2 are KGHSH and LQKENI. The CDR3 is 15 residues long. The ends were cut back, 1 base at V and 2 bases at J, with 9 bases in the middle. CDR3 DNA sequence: TGTGCCAGCTCACCACAGGGGCGAGGCAATCAGCCCCAGCATTTT. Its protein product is CASSPQGRGNQPQHF.

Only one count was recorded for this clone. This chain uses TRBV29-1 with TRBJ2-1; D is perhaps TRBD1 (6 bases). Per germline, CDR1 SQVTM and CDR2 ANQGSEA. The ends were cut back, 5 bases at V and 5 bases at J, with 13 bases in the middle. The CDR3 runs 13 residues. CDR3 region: CSVLQGQNNEQFF. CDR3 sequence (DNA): TGCAGCGTTTTACAGGGCCAGAACAATGAGCAGTTCTTC.

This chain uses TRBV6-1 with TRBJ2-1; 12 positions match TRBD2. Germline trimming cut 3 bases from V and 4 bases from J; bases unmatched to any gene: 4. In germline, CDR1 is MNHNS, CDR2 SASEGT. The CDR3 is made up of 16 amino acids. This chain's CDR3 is CASSDLTSGSYNEQFF. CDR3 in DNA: TGTGCCAGCAGTGACTTGACTAGCGGGAGTTACAATGAGCAGTTCTTC.